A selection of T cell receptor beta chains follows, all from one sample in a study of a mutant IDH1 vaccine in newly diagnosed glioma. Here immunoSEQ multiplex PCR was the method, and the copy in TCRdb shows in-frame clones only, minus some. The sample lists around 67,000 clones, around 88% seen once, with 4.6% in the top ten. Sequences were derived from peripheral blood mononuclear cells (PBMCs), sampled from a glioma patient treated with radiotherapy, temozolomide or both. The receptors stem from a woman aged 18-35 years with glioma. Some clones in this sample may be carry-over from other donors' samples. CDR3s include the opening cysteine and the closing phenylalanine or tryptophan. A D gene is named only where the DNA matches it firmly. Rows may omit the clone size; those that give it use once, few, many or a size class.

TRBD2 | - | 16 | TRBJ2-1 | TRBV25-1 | TGTGCCAGCAGTGGCCCTTCTAGCGGGGCATACAATGAGCAGTTCTTC | CASSGPSSGAYNEQFF
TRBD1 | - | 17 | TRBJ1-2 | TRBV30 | TGTGCCTGGATCCAATTTCATCCGGGACAGGGTTCTTATGGCTACACCTTC | CAWIQFHPGQGSYGYTF
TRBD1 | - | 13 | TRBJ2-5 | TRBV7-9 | TGTGCCAGCAGCCAGGGGGTTGGGGAGACCCAGTACTTC | CASSQGVGETQYF
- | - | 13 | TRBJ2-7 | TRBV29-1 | TGCAGCGTCTCCGGGACACTTTCCTACGAGCAGTACTTC | CSVSGTLSYEQYF
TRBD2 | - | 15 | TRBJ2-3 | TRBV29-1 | TGCAGCGTTGCAGGGACTAGCGAAAACACAGATACGCAGTATTTT | CSVAGTSENTDTQYF
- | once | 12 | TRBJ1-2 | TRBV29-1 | TGCAGCGCACAAACCAGCCCATATGGCTACACCTTC | CSAQTSPYGYTF
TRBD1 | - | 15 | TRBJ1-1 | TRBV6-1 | TGTGCCAGCAGTGAGGGGACAGGGAGGAACACTGAAGCTTTCTTT | CASSEGTGRNTEAFF
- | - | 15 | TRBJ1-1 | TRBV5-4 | TGTGCCAGCAGCCCCGCCCAGGGAGTGGACACTGAAGCTTTCTTT | CASSPAQGVDTEAFF
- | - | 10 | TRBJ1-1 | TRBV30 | TGTGCCTGGAAACTGACTGAAGCTTTCTTT | CAWKLTEAFF
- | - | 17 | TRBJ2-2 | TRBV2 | TGTGCCAGCAGTGAAGGAGGGGGGATTCCGAACACCGGGGAGCTGTTTTTT | CASSEGGGIPNTGELFF
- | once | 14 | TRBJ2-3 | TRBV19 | TGTGCCAGTAGTATAGGCGGGGGCACAGATACGCAGTATTTT | CASSIGGGTDTQYF
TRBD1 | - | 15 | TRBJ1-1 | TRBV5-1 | TGCGCCAGCAGCATCACCGGGACAGGGAACACTGAAGCTTTCTTT | CASSITGTGNTEAFF
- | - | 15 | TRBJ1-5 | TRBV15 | TGTGCCACCAGCAGAGAAAAGGGGATCTATCAGCCCCAGCATTTT | CATSREKGIYQPQHF
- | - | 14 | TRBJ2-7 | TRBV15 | TGTGCCACCAGCAGAGATCAGGGGACCTACGAGCAGTACTTC | CATSRDQGTYEQYF
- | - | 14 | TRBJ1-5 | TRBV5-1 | TGCGCCAGCAGCTTGGCCGCAGGGTCTCAGCCCCAGCATTTT | CASSLAAGSQPQHF
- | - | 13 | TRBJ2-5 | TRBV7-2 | TGTGCCAGCATCAGCGGACCGGGGAAGACCCAGTACTTC | CASISGPGKTQYF
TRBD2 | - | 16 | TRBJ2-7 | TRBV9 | TGTGCCAGCAGCCCGAGGGGACTATCAGCCCGCCACGAGCAGTACTTC | CASSPRGLSARHEQYF
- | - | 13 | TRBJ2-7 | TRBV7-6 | TGTGCCAGCAGCTTTCGGGGGGCCGACGAGCAGTACTTC | CASSFRGADEQYF
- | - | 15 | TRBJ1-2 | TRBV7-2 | TGTGCCAGCAGCTTAGGGTTTAGGGGGGGCCATGGCTACACCTTC | CASSLGFRGGHGYTF
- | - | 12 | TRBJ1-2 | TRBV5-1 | TGCGCCAGCAGCCAGGATCTGGATGGCTACACCTTC | CASSQDLDGYTF
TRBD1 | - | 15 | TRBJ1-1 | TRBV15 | TGTGCCACGACCGACAGGGGGAACATGAACACTGAAGCTTTCTTT | CATTDRGNMNTEAFF
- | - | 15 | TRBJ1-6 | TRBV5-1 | TGCGCCAGCAGCTTGACCGGGACGGGGGGTTCACCCCTCCACTTT | CASSLTGTGGSPLHF
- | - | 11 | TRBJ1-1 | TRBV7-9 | TGTGCCAGCAGCCCACGGCGTGAAGCTTTCTTT | CASSPRREAFF
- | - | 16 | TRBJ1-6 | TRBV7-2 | TGTGCCAGCAGCCCCAGGGCGAGCTCCTATAATTCACCCCTCCACTTT | CASSPRASSYNSPLHF
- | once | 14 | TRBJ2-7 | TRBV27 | TGTGCCAGCAGTAAACGACAGGAGGGCTACGAGCAGTACTTC | CASSKRQEGYEQYF
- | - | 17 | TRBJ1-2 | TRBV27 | TGTGCCAGCAGGATCAATGCGGTCGGACAACCTAACTATGGCTACACCTTC | CASRINAVGQPNYGYTF
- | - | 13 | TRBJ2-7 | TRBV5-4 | TGTGCCAGCAGCTGGGGACCCCCGGGCGAGCAGTACTTC | CASSWGPPGEQYF
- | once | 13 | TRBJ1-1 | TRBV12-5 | TGTGCTAGTGGTTCCCCCATAGCGACTGAAGCTTTCTTT | CASGSPIATEAFF
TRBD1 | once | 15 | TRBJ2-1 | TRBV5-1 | TGCGCCAGCAGCTTGGTAGGGGGCGCCTACAATGAGCAGTTCTTC | CASSLVGGAYNEQFF
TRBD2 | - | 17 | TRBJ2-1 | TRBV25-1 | TGTGCCAGCAGTGAGTCTAGCGGGAGGATCACCTACAATGAGCAGTTCTTC | CASSESSGRITYNEQFF
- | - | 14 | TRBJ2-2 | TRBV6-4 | TGTGCCAGCAGTGAACAGGCTAACACCGGGGAGCTGTTTTTT | CASSEQANTGELFF
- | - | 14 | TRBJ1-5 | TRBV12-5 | TGTGCTAGTGGTTTGGCCCGGAGCAATCAGCCCCAGCATTTT | CASGLARSNQPQHF
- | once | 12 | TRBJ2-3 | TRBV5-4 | TGTGCCAGCAGCCCAAGTGAGGATACGCAGTATTTT | CASSPSEDTQYF
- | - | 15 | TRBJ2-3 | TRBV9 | TGTGCCAGCAGCGTAGTAGCCTTCCTCGGAGATACGCAGTATTTT | CASSVVAFLGDTQYF
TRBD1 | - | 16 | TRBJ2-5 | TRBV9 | TGTGCCAGCAGCGAGGGGGACAGGGGAGGCAGAGAGACCCAGTACTTC | CASSEGDRGGRETQYF
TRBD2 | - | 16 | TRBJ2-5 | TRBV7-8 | TGTGCCAGCAGCTTTCTAGCGGGAGGGAACCAAGAGACCCAGTACTTC | CASSFLAGGNQETQYF
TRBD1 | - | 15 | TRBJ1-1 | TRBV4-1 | TGCGCCAGCAGCCAAGGGTGGACAGGGACCACTGAAGCTTTCTTT | CASSQGWTGTTEAFF
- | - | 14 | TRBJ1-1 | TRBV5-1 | TGCGCCAGCTTGGCAGGGCTCGGGAACACTGAAGCTTTCTTT | CASLAGLGNTEAFF
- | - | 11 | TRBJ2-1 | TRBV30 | TGTGCCTTGGACGTTCACAATGAGCAGTTCTTC | CALDVHNEQFF